Each of the 6 T cell receptor beta chains below was sequenced from the same sample in a study of CXCR3-negative and CXCR3-positive naive CD8 T cells (dated by TCRdb to between 2018 and 2020). Here is what the overall study found, with its caveats: TRB CDR3s from CXCR3-positive naive cells showed higher hydrophobicity (lower Kidera factor 4), lower energy, and higher strength and volume indices than CXCR3-negative naive cells.

The antigens these receptors bind are not known. The sequencer listed for this sample is NextSeq 550. The Human TCR Profiling Kit (MiLaboratory) was used to prepare UMI-labeled 5' RACE TRB cDNA libraries. TCRdb reanalyzed the reads, keeping one entry per CDR3 protein sequence and omitting DNA. The sample's table lists a count of around 120,000 distinct CDR3 sequences. The ten largest clones represent 0.59% of the sample. Input material: naive CXCR3+ CD8+ T cells from blood. The cell subset or site label corresponds to: CD45RO-CCR7+CD27+CD95- naive CD8+ T cells expressing CXCR3 (TNR3+). These receptors originate from a human donor in good health. Some clones in this sample may be carry-over from other donors' samples.

The chain combines TRBV7-2 with TRBJ2-1; the TRBD1 assignment by TCRdb is unverifiable without DNA. CDR1 is SGHTA, CDR2 FQGNSA, per germline. There are 12 residues in the CDR3. CDR3 protein: CASQDRNNEQFF.

The rearrangement links TRBV2 to TRBJ1-5. Germline V CDR1 and CDR2: SNHLY, FYNNEI. The CDR3 has 13 residues. The chain's CDR3 is CASSEAAGQPQHF.

V is TRBV7-2 and J is TRBJ2-1; the D gene TCRdb calls, TRBD1, cannot be checked with no DNA. This CDR3 is 12 amino acids long. From germline, CDR1 is SGHTA and CDR2 FQGNSA. The CDR3 sequence is CASTSPPAEQFF.

The V gene is TRBV5-1, the J gene TRBJ1-1; the D gene TCRdb calls, TRBD1, cannot be checked with no DNA. This CDR3 is 16 amino acids long. In germline, CDR1 is SGHRS, CDR2 YFSETQ. CDR3 sequence reads: CASSLWGNEGNTEAFF.

V gene TRBV5-1 combines with J gene TRBJ2-2; there is no DNA to check the TCRdb D call of TRBD1. The CDR3 loop spans 18 amino acids. The germline gives CDR1 SGHRS, CDR2 YFSETQ. The CDR3 region is CASSLAVGDSSNTGELFF.

The rearrangement uses TRBV4-2 and TRBJ1-3. This CDR3 has 15 amino acids. Germline CDR1 LGHNA, CDR2 YNFKEQ. CDR3 region: CASSQELGLVNTIYF.